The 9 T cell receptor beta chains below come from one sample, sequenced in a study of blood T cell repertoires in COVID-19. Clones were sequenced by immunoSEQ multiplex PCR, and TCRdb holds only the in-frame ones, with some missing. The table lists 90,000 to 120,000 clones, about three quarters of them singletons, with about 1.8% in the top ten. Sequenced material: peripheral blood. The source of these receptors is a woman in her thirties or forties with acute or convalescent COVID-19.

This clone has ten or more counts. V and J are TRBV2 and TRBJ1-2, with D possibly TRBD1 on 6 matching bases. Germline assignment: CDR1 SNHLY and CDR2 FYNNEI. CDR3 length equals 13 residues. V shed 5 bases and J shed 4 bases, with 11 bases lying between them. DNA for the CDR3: TGTGCCAGCAGTCAACAGGGTTCCTATGGCTACACCTTC. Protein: CASSQQGSYGYTF.

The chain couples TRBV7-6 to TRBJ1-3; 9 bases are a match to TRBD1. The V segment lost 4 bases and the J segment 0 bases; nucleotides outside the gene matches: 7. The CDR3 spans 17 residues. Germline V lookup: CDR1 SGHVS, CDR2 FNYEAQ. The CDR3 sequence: CASSYSTGGSSGNTIYF. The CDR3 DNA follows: TGTGCCAGCAGCTACTCGACAGGGGGAAGCTCTGGAAACACCATATATTTT.

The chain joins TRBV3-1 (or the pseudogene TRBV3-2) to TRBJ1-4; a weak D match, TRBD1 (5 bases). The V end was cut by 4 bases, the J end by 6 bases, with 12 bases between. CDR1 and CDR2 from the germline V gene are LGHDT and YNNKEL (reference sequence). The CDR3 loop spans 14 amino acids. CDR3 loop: CASSPRGGDEKLFF. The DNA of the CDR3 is TGTGCCAGCAGCCCACGGGGCGGGGATGAAAAACTGTTTTTT.

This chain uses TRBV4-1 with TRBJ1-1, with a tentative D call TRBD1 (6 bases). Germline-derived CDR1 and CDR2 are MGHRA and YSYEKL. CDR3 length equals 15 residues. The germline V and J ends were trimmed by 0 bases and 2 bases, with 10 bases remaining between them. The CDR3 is CASSQETGDNTEAFF. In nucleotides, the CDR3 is TGCGCCAGCAGCCAAGAGACAGGTGACAACACTGAAGCTTTCTTT.

In nucleotides, the CDR3 is TGTGCCAGCAGCTTGCAGGGTAATTCACCCCTCCACTTT. Translating gives CASSLQGNSPLHF. The chain has TRBV5-6 and TRBJ1-6; possibly TRBD1 for D (5 bases). The CDR3 loop spans 13 amino acids. The ends were cut back, 1 base at V and 6 bases at J, with 5 bases in the middle. Germline assignment: CDR1 SGHDT and CDR2 YYEEEE.

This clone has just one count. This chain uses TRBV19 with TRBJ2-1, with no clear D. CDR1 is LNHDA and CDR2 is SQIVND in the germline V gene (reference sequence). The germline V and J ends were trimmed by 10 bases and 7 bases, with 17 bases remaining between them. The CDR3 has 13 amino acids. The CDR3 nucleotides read TGTGCCACCAACGATCCGGCTAGTAATGAGCAGTTCTTC. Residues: CATNDPASNEQFF. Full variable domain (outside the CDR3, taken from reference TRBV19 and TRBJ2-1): DGGITQSPKYLFRKEGQNVTLSCEQNLNHDAMYWYRQDPGQGLRLIYYSQIVNDFQKGDIAEGYSVSREKKESFPLTVTSAQKNPTAFYLCATNDPASNEQFFGPGTRLTVL.

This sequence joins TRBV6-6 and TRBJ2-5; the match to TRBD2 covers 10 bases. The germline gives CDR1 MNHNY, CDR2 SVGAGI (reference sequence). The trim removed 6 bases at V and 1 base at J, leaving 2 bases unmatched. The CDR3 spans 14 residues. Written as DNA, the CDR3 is TGTGCCAGCAGGTTAGCGGGGGGCCAAGAGACCCAGTACTTC. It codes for CASRLAGGQETQYF.

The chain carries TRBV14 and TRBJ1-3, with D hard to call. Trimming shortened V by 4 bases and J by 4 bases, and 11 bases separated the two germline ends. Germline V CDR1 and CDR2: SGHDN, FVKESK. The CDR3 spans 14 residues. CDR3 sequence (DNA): TGTGCCAGCAGCCCCGGGGTCTCGGGAAACACCATATATTTT. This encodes CASSPGVSGNTIYF.

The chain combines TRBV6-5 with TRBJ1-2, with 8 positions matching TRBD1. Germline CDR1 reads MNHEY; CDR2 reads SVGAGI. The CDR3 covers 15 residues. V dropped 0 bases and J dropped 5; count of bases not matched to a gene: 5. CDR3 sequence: CASSYSGQGGYGYTF. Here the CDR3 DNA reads TGTGCCAGCAGTTACTCTGGACAGGGAGGGTATGGCTACACCTTC.